Each of the 19 T cell receptor beta chains below was sequenced from the same sample in a study of breast tumors, draining lymph nodes, adjacent tissues listed by TCRdb under 2016. Libraries were made using multiplex PCR. The sequencing machine was an Illumina HiSeq 2000. TCRdb trimmed the raw reads at Q25, called clones with MiXCR and kept productive beta chains. Every distinct CDR3 protein forms one entry, paired with its most common genes and DNA. This sample comprises approximately 170,000 distinct CDR3 sequences, approximately 30% of them detected only once. Together, the top ten hold 4% to 5.5% of the sample. Lymph node samples came from the axillary draining lymph nodes of breast cancer patients. Specimen: axillary lymph node tissue. The source is a female donor with breast cancer. Some clones in this sample may be carry-over from other donors' samples.

Many counts were recorded for this clonotype. The V gene is TRBV6-1, the J gene TRBJ1-3; TRBD1 matches at 9 bases. The J segment lost 3 bases and the V segment lost 3 bases, leaving 6 bases of the junction unmatched. CDR3 length equals 16 residues. The germline V gene encodes CDR1 MNHNS and CDR2 SASEGT. The chain's CDR3 is CASSDHTGGGGNTIYF. The CDR3 DNA is TGTGCCAGCAGTGACCACACAGGGGGCGGTGGAAACACCATATATTTT.

This clonotype came up many times. The rearrangement links TRBV5-5 to TRBJ2-5; D unclear. Germline V gene data show CDR1 as SGHKS and CDR2 as YYEKEE (reference sequence). The V end was cut by 4 bases, the J end by 3 bases, with 4 bases between. The CDR3 runs 11 residues. CDR3 sequence (DNA): TGTGCCAGCAGCCGTAAAGAGACCCAGTACTTC. Amino acid sequence: CASSRKETQYF.

This clonotype was recorded many times. The gene calls are TRBV19 and TRBJ2-2, with no clear D. The CDR3 has 15 amino acids. Germline lookup yields CDR1 LNHDA and CDR2 SQIVND (reference sequence). The V end was cut by 1 base, the J end by 0 bases, with 6 bases between. CDR3 DNA sequence: TGTGCCAGTAGTATAGTGGGGACGAACACCGGGGAGCTGTTTTTT. This encodes CASSIVGTNTGELFF.

In its sample, this clonotype was seen once. The chain links TRBV11-2 to TRBJ2-2; TRBD1 agrees at 9 bases. CDR1 and CDR2 (germline): SGHAT, FQNNGV. V lost 2 bases, J lost 12 bases, and 16 bases stayed unmatched. This CDR3 is built from 17 residues. CDR3 nucleotides: TGTGCCAGCAGCTTACGAGACAGGGACAGGGTGACACTGAAGCTGTTTTTT. Residues: CASSLRDRDRVTLKLFF.

V usage is TRBV28 and J usage is TRBJ1-2; D perhaps matches TRBD1 (5 bases). Deletions cut 6 bases from V and 8 bases from J, with 16 bases between. Germline V CDR1 and CDR2: MDHEN, SYDVKM. The CDR3 has 13 residues. CDR3 bases: TGTGCCAGCAGGTTACCGCCTCGGGGCGGCTACACCTTC. Encoded protein: CASRLPPRGGYTF.

This clonotype was seen a handful of times. V gene TRBV5-6 combines with J gene TRBJ2-2, with TRBD1 matching 9 bases. Germline CDR1 and CDR2: SGHDT and YYEEEE. The V gene end was trimmed by 3 bases and the J gene end by 6 bases; junction bases not matched to a gene: 6. The length of the CDR3 is 15 residues. CDR3 loop: CASSSRTGVAGELFF. The DNA of the CDR3 is TGTGCCAGCAGCTCCCGGACAGGGGTCGCCGGGGAGCTGTTTTTT.

In its sample, this clonotype was seen many times. The chain combines TRBV7-2 with TRBJ2-7, with D perhaps matching TRBD2 (6 bases). Germline V CDR1 and CDR2: SGHTA, FQGNSA. Trimming took 3 bases from V and 3 from J, leaving 12 bases between them. The CDR3 spans 14 residues. The CDR3 here is CASSFGGNLYEQYF. In nucleotides, the CDR3 is TGTGCCAGCAGCTTTGGGGGGAACCTCTACGAGCAGTACTTC.

The V and J genes are TRBV6-2 or TRBV6-3 and TRBJ2-5; D uncertain. The CDR3 covers 12 residues. Trimming removed 5 bases from V and 5 bases from J, with 9 bases in between. The germline V gene has CDR1 MNHEY and CDR2 SVGEGT. The CDR3 protein is CASSPPLETQYF. Here the CDR3 DNA reads TGTGCCAGCAGTCCCCCCCTGGAGACCCAGTACTTC.

This clonotype was counted ten times or more. V and J are TRBV10-3 and TRBJ2-2; D might be TRBD1 (6 bases). V lost 6 bases, J lost 0 bases, and 17 bases lay in between. CDR1 and CDR2 (germline): ENHRY, SYGVKD. The CDR3 runs to 17 residues. Here the CDR3 DNA reads TGTGCCATCAGGGCTGAGGGGGAATTCGCGAACACCGGGGAGCTGTTTTTT. This encodes CAIRAEGEFANTGELFF.

J is TRBJ1-3 and V is TRBV15; no clear D gene. Between the trimmed V and J ends, which lost 3 bases and 4 bases, there was a span of 16 bases. This CDR3 is built from 16 residues. CDR1 LNHNV and CDR2 YYDKDF come from the germline V gene (reference sequence). The CDR3 sequence is CATSSLDTVGGNTIYF. The CDR3, as DNA: TGTGCCACCAGCAGCTTGGATACAGTTGGAGGAAACACCATATATTTT.

As regards this clonotype: Compared with germline, one end of the junction differs, possibly owing to a read error. Here the CDR3 DNA reads TGTGCCAGCAGCCCCAGACTAGCGGGAGGGGTGACAGATCCGCAGTACTTT. It encodes CASSPRLAGGVTDPQYF. The V call is TRBV7-2, the J call TRBJ2-3, with 14 bases matching TRBD2. Germline CDR1 reads SGHTA; CDR2 reads FQGNSA. This CDR3 region has 17 residues.

The chain recombines TRBV11-3 with TRBJ2-3, with 7 positions matching TRBD2. Per the germline V gene, CDR1 is SGHNT and CDR2 is YENEEA. The CDR3 is 15 amino acids. V gave up 7 bases and J gave up 11 bases; unmatched junction bases: 18. Written as DNA, the CDR3 is TGTGCCAGCACCCAGGGAGGGCCGGACGATCATGAGCAGTATTTT. Protein sequence: CASTQGGPDDHEQYF.

The V call is TRBV6-5, the J call TRBJ2-3; 9 bases align to TRBD2. The CDR3 is made up of 16 amino acids. V shed 5 bases, J shed 4 bases, and the junction held 10 bases outside the gene matches. Looked up from germline, CDR1 is MNHEY and CDR2 is SVGAGI. The CDR3 nucleotides read TGTGCCAGCAGTCGGTCGGATAGCGGGAGATCAGATACGCAGTATTTT. It encodes CASSRSDSGRSDTQYF.

This clonotype was seen repeatedly, ten times or more. The chain carries TRBV7-2 and TRBJ1-3, with TRBD1 identical over 7 bases. This CDR3 region has 17 residues. Losses at the gene ends were 3 bases for V and 0 bases for J; bases not matched to a gene: 8. Per the germline V gene, CDR1 is SGHTA and CDR2 is FQGNSA. The CDR3: CASSFAGTANSGNTIYF. CDR3 in DNA: TGTGCCAGCAGCTTCGCCGGGACAGCTAACTCTGGAAACACCATATATTTT.

Concerning this clonotype: This CDR3 fails to terminate in the conserved phenylalanine or tryptophan, so it likely reflects a read error. The DNA is left out, because the CDR3 cannot be placed on it with certainty; the CDR3 is given as TCRdb lists it. V usage is TRBV7-8 and J usage is TRBJ1-2; no DNA check was done on the table's D call, TRBD1. The V gene's germline CDR1 is SGHVS and CDR2 FQNEAQ. The CDR3 adds up to 15 amino acids, both ends counted. The CDR3 loop reads CASSLAGDRGIGYPL.

Details on this clonotype: Compared with germline, one end of the junction differs, possibly owing to a read error. The chain carries TRBV7-6 and TRBJ1-2, with 8 bases lining up with TRBD1. The CDR3 runs to 15 residues. CDR1 SGHVS and CDR2 FNYEAQ come from the germline V gene. As DNA, the CDR3 is TGTGCCAGCAGCTTAGCCCGACAGGGGCCATATGGCTACCCCTTC. Encoded protein: CASSLARQGPYGYPF.

This clonotype was counted at least ten times. The rearrangement joins TRBV20-1 to TRBJ1-5; D is ambiguous. The CDR3 length is 14 residues. The ends were cut back, 0 bases at V and 2 bases at J, with 8 bases in the middle. Germline V gene lookup returns CDR1 DFQATT and CDR2 SNEGSKA (reference sequence). The CDR3 loop reads CSARDWEGNQPQHF. The CDR3 DNA reads TGCAGTGCTAGAGATTGGGAGGGCAATCAGCCCCAGCATTTT.

The sample holds many counts of this clonotype. The chain combines TRBV4-1 with TRBJ2-5; 10 bases line up with TRBD1. Germline-derived CDR1 and CDR2 are MGHRA and YSYEKL. The CDR3 covers 18 residues. The junction had 15 bases not matched to a gene; V was cut back by 6 bases and J by 2 bases. The CDR3 DNA follows: TGCGCCAGCAGACTGGGACAGGGGCTCGGTCAGCGACAAGAGACCCAGTACTTC. The encoded protein is CASRLGQGLGQRQETQYF.

The table lists this clonotype with many counts. The chain combines TRBV5-1 with TRBJ2-1, with 8 bases identical to TRBD1. The V gene's germline CDR1 is SGHRS and CDR2 YFSETQ. The junction had 13 bases not matched to a gene; V was cut back by 4 bases and J by 7 bases. The CDR3 is made up of 16 amino acids. The CDR3 coding sequence is TGCGCCAGCAGCCCCGTATCGACAGGGACAGGAAATGAGCAGTTCTTC. It is translated as CASSPVSTGTGNEQFF.